The 32 T cell receptor beta chains reported below all come from one sample, sequenced in a study of control samples from healthy donors and cancer patients. Produced via immunoSEQ multiplex PCR; TCRdb's table is partial and in-frame only. The data hold more than 95,000 clones, with over 90% observed a single time. Source material: blood. The receptors shown here come from a young man in good health.

The chain joins TRBV2 to TRBJ2-7, with D possibly being TRBD1 (6 bases). There are 12 residues in the CDR3. The germline gives CDR1 SNHLY, CDR2 FYNNEI. Between the trimmed V and J ends, which lost 6 bases and 9 bases, there was a span of 15 bases. The CDR3 DNA reads TGTGCCAGCAGCCCCACAGGGAGAGGGCAGTACGTC. This translates into CASSPTGRGQYV.

The chain joins TRBV6-5 to TRBJ1-5; 7 bases line up with TRBD1. The CDR3 spans 15 residues. V was pared by 2 bases and J by 4 bases, with 5 bases of the junction left unmatched. The germline CDR1 and CDR2 sequences are MNHEY and SVGAGI. The CDR3 region has the DNA TGTGCCAGCAGTTACACAGGGGAGTCTAATCAGCCCCAGCATTTT. Translated, it gives CASSYTGESNQPQHF.

The chain carries TRBV5-4 and TRBJ2-6, with D perhaps TRBD1 or TRBD2 (6 bases each). CDR1 is SGHNT and CDR2 is YYREEE in the germline V gene (reference sequence). This CDR3 is 14 amino acids long. The V end lost 7 bases, the J end lost 4 bases, and 12 bases lay between the germline ends. The CDR3 protein is CASSGAQGANVLTF. CDR3 in DNA: TGTGCCAGCTCGGGGGCGCAAGGGGCCAACGTCCTGACTTTC.

The chain has TRBV5-1 and TRBJ2-6; D is unresolved. The CDR3 runs 17 residues. The germline CDR1 and CDR2 sequences are SGHRS and YFSETQ. The germline V and J ends were trimmed by 2 bases and 3 bases, with 15 bases remaining between them. This CDR3 is CASSFLGRTFGANVLTF. In nucleotides, the CDR3 is TGCGCCAGCAGCTTTTTAGGACGTACCTTTGGGGCCAACGTCCTGACTTTC.

The rearrangement links TRBV6-6 to TRBJ1-1; possibly TRBD1 for D (5 bases). In germline, CDR1 is MNHNY, CDR2 SVGAGI (reference sequence). This CDR3 is 13 amino acids long. Trimming removed 6 bases from V and 3 bases from J, with 11 bases in between. The CDR3 region has the DNA TGTGCCAGCAGGAGGGACGGCTACACTGAAGCTTTCTTT. This sequence encodes CASRRDGYTEAFF.

The V and J genes are TRBV18 and TRBJ2-3; D remains ambiguous. Between the trimmed V and J ends, which lost 3 bases and 6 bases, there was a span of 7 bases. Germline V gene lookup returns CDR1 KGHSH and CDR2 LQKENI. The CDR3 totals 12 residues. The CDR3 sequence is CASSPTGDTQYF. The CDR3 DNA sequence: TGTGCCAGCTCACCCACTGGGGATACGCAGTATTTT. Based on the CDR3 plus reference TRBV18 and TRBJ2-3, the full variable domain is NAGVMQNPRHLVRRRGQEARLRCSPMKGHSHVYWYRQLPEEGLKFMVYLQKENIIDESGMPKERFSAEFPKEGPSILRIQQVVRGDSAAYFCASSPTGDTQYFGPGTRLTVL.

The chain has TRBV18 and TRBJ2-5; 8 bases match TRBD2. V shed 4 bases, J shed 1 base, and the junction held 17 bases outside the gene matches. The V gene's germline CDR1 is KGHSH and CDR2 LQKENI. CDR3 length equals 19 residues. The CDR3 nucleotides read TGTGCCAGCTCACGATATTCCTTAGCGGGGAACCTACTCCAAGAGACCCAGTACTTC. Translating gives CASSRYSLAGNLLQETQYF.

The rearrangement joins TRBV6-5 to TRBJ1-3, with D possibly matching TRBD1 (6 bases). Trimming cost V 6 bases and J 0 bases, with 12 bases left between them. The CDR3 has 15 amino acids. Germline assignment: CDR1 MNHEY and CDR2 SVGAGI. For the CDR3, the DNA is TGTGCCAGCAGGGACAGCCTTTTCTCTGGAAACACCATATATTTT. It specifies CASRDSLFSGNTIYF.

The chain is built from TRBV29-1 and TRBJ2-1; possible D gene TRBD1, 6 bases. CDR1 is SQVTM, CDR2 ANQGSEA, per germline. V lost 3 bases and J lost 3, with 9 bases in between. This CDR3 has 13 amino acids. CDR3 bases: TGCAGCGTTGATGGGGGCCACTACAATGAGCAGTTCTTC. Translating it yields CSVDGGHYNEQFF.

The J gene is TRBJ2-1, the V gene TRBV19; either TRBD1 or TRBD2 may supply D (5 bases each). The V end was cut by 2 bases, the J end by 2 bases, with 19 bases between. Germline V gene data show CDR1 as LNHDA and CDR2 as SQIVND (reference sequence). The CDR3 has 18 amino acids. Written as DNA, the CDR3 is TGTGCCAGTAGTATATCCACCCCCTGGGGGAACCCCTACAATGAGCAGTTCTTC. Translation gives CASSISTPWGNPYNEQFF.

CDR3 sequence reads: CSVEPFRGQTQYF. The CDR3 bases are TGCAGCGTTGAACCGTTCAGGGGACAGACCCAGTACTTC. The rearrangement joins TRBV29-1 to TRBJ2-5; D may be TRBD1 (6 bases). Looked up from germline, CDR1 is SQVTM and CDR2 is ANQGSEA. The CDR3 extends over 13 amino acids. V lost 2 bases and J 6 bases, leaving 13 bases between the germline ends. Combining the CDR3 with reference TRBV29-1 and TRBJ2-5 gives the whole variable domain SAVISQKPSRDICQRGTSLTIQCQVDSQVTMMFWYRQQPGQSLTLIATANQGSEATYESGFVIDKFPISRPNLTFSTLTVSNMSPEDSSIYLCSVEPFRGQTQYFGPGTRLLVL.

The genes are TRBV28 and TRBJ1-2, with TRBD1 matching over 8 bases. CDR3 length: 14 residues. Germline CDR1 MDHEN, CDR2 SYDVKM. The trim removed 7 bases at V and 9 bases at J, leaving 13 bases unmatched. In DNA, the CDR3 is TGTGCCAGCACCCAGACAGGGGCGATAACGAGCTACACCTTC. Its translation: CASTQTGAITSYTF.

This chain links TRBV18 with TRBJ1-6, with TRBD1 identical over 10 bases. Germline V lookup: CDR1 KGHSH, CDR2 LQKENI. The CDR3 runs 15 residues. The J segment lost 10 bases and the V segment lost 4 bases, leaving 7 bases of the junction unmatched. CDR3 DNA sequence: TGTGCCAGCTCACTTGGACAGGGGGTACAGTCACCCCTCCACTTT. It codes for CASSLGQGVQSPLHF. Full variable domain (missing parts from reference TRBV18 and TRBJ1-6): NAGVMQNPRHLVRRRGQEARLRCSPMKGHSHVYWYRQLPEEGLKFMVYLQKENIIDESGMPKERFSAEFPKEGPSILRIQQVVRGDSAAYFCASSLGQGVQSPLHFGNGTRLTVT.

About this clone: Distinct nucleotide sequences in the sample also encode this CDR3. As DNA, the CDR3 is TGTGCCAGCAGCAACAGCGGGAGCAACCAAGAGACCCAGTACTTC. Translated, it gives CASSNSGSNQETQYF. J is TRBJ2-5 and V is TRBV7-2, with 8 bases that match TRBD2. In germline, CDR1 is SGHTA, CDR2 FQGNSA. This CDR3 is 15 amino acids long. The J segment lost 0 bases and the V segment lost 5 bases, leaving 5 bases of the junction unmatched. Full variable domain (missing parts from reference TRBV7-2 and TRBJ2-5): GAGVSQSPSNKVTEKGKDVELRCDPISGHTALYWYRQSLGQGLEFLIYFQGNSAPDKSGLPSDRFSAERTGGSVSTLTIQRTQQEDSAVYLCASSNSGSNQETQYFGPGTRLLVL.

Only one count was recorded for this clone. One end of the junction varies from germline; a read error may be responsible. V gene TRBV6-6 combines with J gene TRBJ1-1, with D hard to call. Germline lookup yields CDR1 MNHNY and CDR2 SVGAGI (reference sequence). The length of the CDR3 is 15 residues. CDR3 DNA: TGTGCCAGCAGTGACTCCAGAAAGATGAACACTGAAGCTTTCTTT. Translated: CASSDSRKMNTEAFF.

This chain uses TRBV5-6 with TRBJ1-3; 7 positions agree with TRBD1. Trimming removed 3 bases from V and 0 bases from J; junction bases left unmatched: 12. The germline gives CDR1 SGHDT, CDR2 YYEEEE. The CDR3 is 18 residues long. The CDR3 bases are TGTGCCAGCAGCTCACGCAGGGGGGAATCCCGCTCTGGAAACACCATATATTTT. The encoded protein is CASSSRRGESRSGNTIYF.

V gene TRBV12-3 or TRBV12-4 combines with J gene TRBJ2-1, with a possible D match to TRBD2 (6 bases). This CDR3 comprises 13 residues. Trimming removed 7 bases at V and 4 bases at J, with 11 bases between. CDR3 DNA sequence: TGTGCCAGCACCCCTGGGGGGTACAATGAGCAGTTCTTC. Its protein product is CASTPGGYNEQFF.

V usage is TRBV30 and J usage is TRBJ1-3; D is ambiguous. CDR3 length equals 13 residues. Trimming cost V 1 base and J 3 bases, with 7 bases left between them. Germline loops: CDR1 GTSNPN, CDR2 SVGIG (reference sequence). The CDR3 here is CAWSGGYGNTIYF. CDR3 DNA sequence: TGTGCCTGGAGTGGAGGGTATGGAAACACCATATATTTT.

This clone was observed a handful of times. The chain joins TRBV21-1 to TRBJ1-5; TRBD1 is taken as the D call from the table, unchecked against the DNA. TRBV21-1 represents a pseudogene. The CDR3 length is 16 residues. In DNA form, the CDR3 reads TGTGCCAGCAGCAAAGAGTGTATCAGGGCAAGTCAGCCCCAGCATTTT. Translation: CASSKECIRASQPQHF.

The chain employs TRBV30 and TRBJ2-2, with TRBD2 matching over 10 bases. This CDR3 is built from 17 residues. J gave up 0 bases and V 4 bases, and 8 bases lay outside the gene matches. In germline, CDR1 is GTSNPN, CDR2 SVGIG (reference sequence). The CDR3 region is CAWNLRTSGSNTGELFF. DNA for the CDR3: TGTGCCTGGAACCTTAGGACTAGCGGTTCGAACACCGGGGAGCTGTTTTTT.

The rearrangement uses TRBV19 and TRBJ2-3; a weak D match, TRBD1 (5 bases). CDR1 is LNHDA, CDR2 SQIVND, per germline (reference sequence). This CDR3 region has 14 residues. V lost 5 bases and J 0 bases, leaving 9 bases between the germline ends. CDR3 protein: CASSEQGSTDTQYF. The CDR3 region has the DNA TGTGCCAGTAGTGAGCAGGGAAGCACAGATACGCAGTATTTT. Supplemented by reference TRBV19 and TRBJ2-3, the full variable domain reads DGGITQSPKYLFRKEGQNVTLSCEQNLNHDAMYWYRQDPGQGLRLIYYSQIVNDFQKGDIAEGYSVSREKKESFPLTVTSAQKNPTAFYLCASSEQGSTDTQYFGPGTRLTVL.

A remark on this clone: Other nucleotide sequences from this sample produce the same CDR3. CDR3 sequence: CASSYSGRGGTDTQYF. The CDR3, as DNA: TGTGCCAGCAGTTACTCGGGGCGGGGGGGCACAGATACGCAGTATTTT. The chain carries TRBV6-5 and TRBJ2-3; 8 nucleotides agree with TRBD2. The junction had 3 bases not matched to a gene; V was cut back by 0 bases and J by 1 base. This CDR3 is built from 16 residues. In germline, CDR1 is MNHEY, CDR2 SVGAGI.

The chain couples TRBV2 to TRBJ2-5; tentatively, D is TRBD1 (5 bases). V dropped 3 bases and J dropped 5 bases, with 13 bases sitting between them. This CDR3 region has 14 residues. Germline V gene sequence: CDR1 SNHLY, CDR2 FYNNEI. CDR3 sequence: CASSDREVEETQYF. The CDR3 coding sequence is TGTGCCAGCAGTGACAGGGAAGTGGAGGAGACCCAGTACTTC. Drawing the rest from reference TRBV2 and TRBJ2-5, the complete variable domain is EPEVTQTPSHQVTQMGQEVILRCVPISNHLYFYWYRQILGQKVEFLVSFYNNEISEKSEIFDDQFSVERPDGSNFTLKIRSTKLEDSAMYFCASSDREVEETQYFGPGTRLLVL.

This clone was picked up a small number of times. The chain is built from TRBV7-9 and TRBJ2-2; maybe TRBD2 (5 bases). V lost 4 bases, J lost 3 bases, and 12 bases lay in between. Germline assignment: CDR1 SEHNR and CDR2 FQNEAQ (reference sequence). The CDR3 is 15 amino acids. DNA of the CDR3: TGTGCCAGCAGCTCCCAACGGGGAGACACCGGGGAGCTGTTTTTT. It encodes CASSSQRGDTGELFF.

This chain connects TRBV12-5 to TRBJ1-1; 7 positions match TRBD1. V gave up 6 bases and J gave up 1 base; unmatched junction bases: 5. This CDR3 has 14 residues. Germline V CDR1 and CDR2: LGHNT, FRNRAP. The CDR3 region has the DNA TGTGCTAGTGGCCGTCGGACAGGGAACACTGAAGCTTTCTTT. Encoded protein: CASGRRTGNTEAFF.

The V call is TRBV9, the J call TRBJ1-6; 11 bases match TRBD1. Germline values: CDR1 SGDLS, CDR2 YYNGEE. The length of the CDR3 is 15 residues. J gave up 7 bases and V 3 bases, and 3 bases lay outside the gene matches. CDR3 sequence reads: CASSAGDRGNSPLHF. Here the CDR3 DNA reads TGTGCCAGCAGCGCTGGGGACAGGGGGAATTCACCCCTCCACTTT.

The genes are TRBV9 and TRBJ1-6; D unclear. The length of the CDR3 is 13 residues. CDR1 and CDR2 from the germline V gene are SGDLS and YYNGEE. Trimming took 2 bases from V and 0 from J, leaving 0 bases between them. The CDR3 nucleotides are TGTGCCAGCAGCGTCTCCTATAATTCACCCCTCCACTTT. Amino acids: CASSVSYNSPLHF.

The CDR3 coding sequence is TGTGCCACCGACCCGACTAGCGGGGGTTACGAGCAGTACTTC. This encodes CATDPTSGGYEQYF. The chain carries TRBV6-5 and TRBJ2-7, with TRBD2 matching 12 bases. This CDR3 has 14 amino acids. V gave up 10 bases and J gave up 4 bases; unmatched junction bases: 8. The germline V gene encodes CDR1 MNHEY and CDR2 SVGAGI.

The V and J genes are TRBV10-3 and TRBJ1-1; D is uncertain. Trimming shortened V by 1 base and J by 8 bases, and 17 bases separated the two germline ends. The CDR3 runs 15 residues. Germline CDR1 is ENHRY and CDR2 is SYGVKD. CDR3 in amino acids: CAISEWPTRRAEAFF. The CDR3 DNA is TGTGCCATCAGTGAGTGGCCCACCCGGCGCGCCGAAGCTTTCTTT.

The rearrangement uses TRBV28 and TRBJ2-2; D possibly corresponds to TRBD2 (5 bases). CDR1 is MDHEN and CDR2 is SYDVKM in the germline V gene. Trimming cost V 6 bases and J 8 bases, with 25 bases left between them. This CDR3 is 17 amino acids long. The CDR3 DNA reads TGTGCCAGCAGCCCCTATCCGGAGTGGGAGAATATGGGGGAGCTGTTTTTT. This encodes CASSPYPEWENMGELFF.

V and J are TRBV9 and TRBJ2-1, with D possibly TRBD1 on 6 matching bases. CDR1 and CDR2 from the germline V gene are SGDLS and YYNGEE. CDR3 length: 14 residues. V was shortened by 4 bases and J by 8 bases, with 16 bases between the two germline ends. CDR3 nucleotides: TGTGCCAGCAGCTCCAAACAGGGCAGGGATGAGCAGTTCTTC. The encoded protein is CASSSKQGRDEQFF.

This chain links TRBV27 with TRBJ1-5; maybe TRBD1 (5 bases). V gave up 1 base and J gave up 0 bases, with 13 bases separating them. Germline CDR1 MNHEY, CDR2 SMNVEV (reference sequence). This CDR3 has 17 residues. The CDR3 DNA sequence: TGTGCCAGCAGTTTATGGGGGGTTGGGATTAGCAATCAGCCCCAGCATTTT. It specifies CASSLWGVGISNQPQHF.